Below, 27 T cell receptor beta chains from the same sample are listed, as sequenced in a study of blood T cells in healthy people across ages. A J-beta primer mix and a sample-barcoded 5' primer were used in a second PCR of about 7 to 12 cycles. MiXCR, applied by TCRdb to the 5' RACE reads, yields one record per CDR3 protein. The sample lists 600,000 to 1,000,000 distinct CDR3 sequences, 58% occurring once. The specimen was blood. The receptors originated from a man between 25 and 39 years old in good health.

In this sample, this clonotype turned up a few times. The chain combines TRBV12-3 or TRBV12-4 with TRBJ2-3, with D uncertain. This CDR3 is built from 12 residues. V shed 2 bases and J shed 7 bases, with 7 bases lying between them. In DNA, the CDR3 is TGTGCCAGCAGTTTATCCTCTTATACGCAGTATTTT. This sequence encodes CASSLSSYTQYF.

The chain couples TRBV4-2 to TRBJ2-7, with a possible D match to TRBD1 (5 bases). CDR1 is LGHNA and CDR2 is YNFKEQ in the germline V gene. This CDR3 contains 16 residues. V lost 0 bases and J 1 base, leaving 13 bases between the germline ends. The CDR3 nucleotides read TGTGCCAGCAGCCAAGATATGGGGCAAGGGTCCTACGAGCAGTACTTC. Amino acids: CASSQDMGQGSYEQYF.

This clonotype was picked up a small number of times. The chain combines TRBV20-1 with TRBJ2-4; 8 nucleotides line up with TRBD1. Trimming removed 1 base from V and 13 bases from J; junction bases left unmatched: 9. The V gene's germline CDR1 is DFQATT and CDR2 SNEGSKA (reference sequence). The CDR3 totals 13 residues. CDR3 protein: CSARGGRGLGQYF. For the CDR3, the DNA is TGCAGTGCTAGAGGCGGCAGGGGGCTTGGGCAGTACTTC.

The chain has TRBV7-9 and TRBJ1-5; D may be TRBD1 (6 bases). The CDR3 contains 15 residues. Trimming removed 5 bases from V and 2 bases from J, with 13 bases in between. CDR1 and CDR2 (germline): SEHNR, FQNEAQ (reference sequence). CDR3 nucleotides: TGTGCCAGCAGCCCAGGGGACATCGGCAATCAGCCCCAGCATTTT. This translates into CASSPGDIGNQPQHF.

Comment on this clonotype: Relative to the germline gene, one junction end is altered; a read error may explain this. V and J are TRBV29-1 and TRBJ2-5; D call uncertain. The CDR3 covers 15 residues. Germline assignment: CDR1 SQVTM and CDR2 ANQGSEA. The CDR3 nucleotides are TGCGGCGTTGAATTGGGCGCATTTGGGCTTAATGAGCAGTACTTC. Translating gives CGVELGAFGLNEQYF. The full variable domain, its missing parts supplied by reference TRBV29-1 and TRBJ2-5, is SAVISQKPSRDICQRGTSLTIQCQVDSQVTMMFWYRQQPGQSLTLIATANQGSEATYESGFVIDKFPISRPNLTFSTLTVSNMSPEDSSIYLCGVELGAFGLNEQYFGPGTRLLVL.

The rearrangement links TRBV11-2 to TRBJ2-5, with D maybe TRBD1 (6 bases). Deletions cut 2 bases from V and 5 bases from J, with 12 bases between. Germline CDR1 reads SGHAT; CDR2 reads FQNNGV. This CDR3 comprises 14 residues. The CDR3 DNA is TGTGCCAGCAGCTTAAGACAGGCGAGGGAGACCCAGTACTTC. Protein product: CASSLRQARETQYF.

V is TRBV4-2 and J is TRBJ2-5; a weak D match, TRBD1 (6 bases). This CDR3 has 14 residues. CDR1 and CDR2 from the germline V gene are LGHNA and YNFKEQ. Trimming took off 5 bases at V and 2 bases at J, with 12 bases between the two ends. CDR3 DNA: TGTGCCAGCAGCTACATGGACAGACAAGAGACCCAGTACTTC. It yields the protein CASSYMDRQETQYF.

The chain carries TRBV12-3 or TRBV12-4 and TRBJ2-1, with 10 bases matching TRBD1. This CDR3 has 15 amino acids. Trimming at V came to 7 bases and at J to 8 bases, leaving 11 bases not matched to a gene. The chain's CDR3 is CASTNSRQGADEQFF. CDR3 nucleotides: TGTGCCAGCACCAACTCTCGACAGGGGGCCGATGAGCAGTTCTTC.

This sequence joins TRBV30 and TRBJ2-4, with D unclear. The J call may be wrong; the DNA end is better matched by TRBJ2-7. Germline lookup yields CDR1 GTSNPN and CDR2 SVGIG (reference sequence). The CDR3 sequence is 15 residues long. The CDR3 sequence: CAWSVPELLRYEQYF. The CDR3 DNA sequence: TGTGCCTGGAGTGTACCGGAGTTGCTCCGGTACGAGCAGTACTTC.

This clonotype came up a few times. This chain connects TRBV5-1 to TRBJ1-2; D may be TRBD1 (5 bases). With 0 bases removed from V and 6 bases from J, the gap between germline ends came to 18 bases. The germline V gene has CDR1 SGHRS and CDR2 YFSETQ. The length of the CDR3 is 16 residues. CDR3: CASSLGTSAGWDGYTF. Here the CDR3 DNA reads TGCGCCAGCAGCTTGGGAACCTCGGCAGGGTGGGATGGCTACACCTTC.

This clonotype was counted once. This sequence joins TRBV9 and TRBJ2-3; the D gene could be TRBD1 or TRBD2 (6 bases each). The CDR3 extends over 15 amino acids. The germline V gene encodes CDR1 SGDLS and CDR2 YYNGEE. The V gene lost 3 bases and the J gene lost 3 bases, with 14 bases spanning the gap. The CDR3 is CASSAGGGKTDTQYF. The CDR3 nucleotides read TGTGCCAGCAGCGCCGGAGGGGGGAAGACAGATACGCAGTATTTT.

The J gene is TRBJ2-1, the V gene TRBV20-1; the match to TRBD2 covers 7 bases. This CDR3 spans 14 amino acids. Germline V CDR1 and CDR2: DFQATT, SNEGSKA (reference sequence). V lost 2 bases to trimming and J lost 6 bases; unmatched junction nucleotides: 7. The CDR3 spells CSARRPSGLNEQFF. The CDR3 nucleotides are TGCAGTGCTAGACGTCCTAGCGGCCTCAATGAGCAGTTCTTC.

This sequence joins TRBV20-1 and TRBJ1-2, with TRBD1 as a possible D gene (6 bases). Trimming pared 6 bases from V and 4 bases from J, leaving 15 bases between. The germline V gene encodes CDR1 DFQATT and CDR2 SNEGSKA (reference sequence). This CDR3 has 13 residues. The DNA of the CDR3 is TGCAGTGCCTATAACAGGGACGGCTATGGCTACACCTTC. It yields the protein CSAYNRDGYGYTF.

The sample holds a few counts of this clonotype. The chain employs TRBV12-5 and TRBJ2-1; 7 positions agree with TRBD2. Trimming at V came to 5 bases and at J to 13 bases, leaving 11 bases not matched to a gene. Germline values: CDR1 LGHNT, CDR2 FRNRAP. This CDR3 contains 13 residues. CDR3 sequence reads: CASGPSGTNLQFF. The CDR3 DNA is TGTGCTAGTGGTCCGAGCGGGACCAATTTACAGTTCTTC.

V gene TRBV20-1 combines with J gene TRBJ2-5; D is uncertain. V was cut by 0 bases and J by 3 bases, with 11 bases left in between. The germline CDR1 and CDR2 sequences are DFQATT and SNEGSKA (reference sequence). This CDR3 has 14 amino acids. CDR3 protein: CSARDLKGKETQYF. The CDR3 DNA follows: TGCAGTGCTAGAGATCTTAAAGGGAAAGAGACCCAGTACTTC.

The table lists this clonotype with a few counts. The chain joins TRBV7-2 to TRBJ1-5; D remains unclear. The CDR3 is made up of 15 amino acids. Trimming took 2 bases from V and 4 from J, leaving 12 bases between them. Germline CDR1 SGHTA, CDR2 FQGNSA. CDR3 loop: CASSLTYAENQPQHF. Here the CDR3 DNA reads TGTGCCAGCAGCTTAACTTATGCGGAAAATCAGCCCCAGCATTTT.

The CDR3 sequence: CASSVEGVGGYTF. In DNA, the CDR3 is TGTGCCAGCAGTGTGGAGGGGGTAGGTGGCTACACCTTC. The chain recombines TRBV12-3 or TRBV12-4 with TRBJ1-2; D possibly corresponds to TRBD1 (6 bases). Trimming took 5 bases from V and 7 from J, leaving 14 bases between them. The CDR3 runs 13 residues.

The V and J genes are TRBV7-2 and TRBJ2-3, with a possible D match to TRBD2 (5 bases). This CDR3 is built from 15 residues. Trimming stripped 2 bases from V and 4 bases from J, with 13 bases between. From germline, CDR1 is SGHTA and CDR2 FQGNSA. The CDR3 sequence is CASSLIAGEADTQYF. The CDR3 DNA reads as TGTGCCAGCAGCTTAATTGCCGGGGAAGCAGATACGCAGTATTTT.

V gene TRBV7-2 combines with J gene TRBJ1-1; no reliable D call. Trimming took off 4 bases at V and 1 base at J, with 7 bases between the two ends. The CDR3 contains 13 residues. From germline, CDR1 is SGHTA and CDR2 FQGNSA. The CDR3 DNA reads TGTGCCAGCAGCTCCCGGGGGAACACTGAAGCTTTCTTT. As protein: CASSSRGNTEAFF.

The chain recombines TRBV20-1 with TRBJ2-1; weak D call: TRBD1 (7 bases). V was cut by 2 bases and J by 10 bases, with 18 bases left in between. The CDR3 covers 14 residues. Germline V lookup: CDR1 DFQATT, CDR2 SNEGSKA (reference sequence). DNA for the CDR3: TGCAGTGCTAGACAGACAGGGTTGGGAGGAGAGCAGTTCTTC. Its protein product is CSARQTGLGGEQFF.

Note on this clonotype: At one boundary the junction diverges from the germline segment, which might be a read error. Here the CDR3 reads CASSPDPYFGYEQFF. The DNA of the CDR3 is TGTGCCAGTAGCCCGGACCCCTACTTTGGGTATGAGCAGTTCTTC. The chain links TRBV4-2 to TRBJ2-1; D is unresolved. Germline assignment: CDR1 LGHNA and CDR2 YNFKEQ. The CDR3 totals 15 residues.

The V and J genes are TRBV5-1 and TRBJ2-3; D unresolved. V was shortened by 0 bases and J by 9 bases, with 11 bases between the two germline ends. Germline lookup yields CDR1 SGHRS and CDR2 YFSETQ. This CDR3 has 13 residues. CDR3 sequence (DNA): TGCGCCAGCAGCTTGGATATGGAACAGACGCAGTATTTT. Encoded protein: CASSLDMEQTQYF.

V is TRBV6-5 and J is TRBJ1-6; the D gene is possibly TRBD1 (5 bases). The CDR3 sequence is 14 residues long. Germline V gives CDR1 MNHEY, CDR2 SVGAGI. V was pared by 6 bases and J by 6 bases, with 12 bases between. The CDR3 region has the DNA TGTGCCAGCAGGACGACGACAGTTAATTCACCCCTCCACTTT. Encoded protein: CASRTTTVNSPLHF.

This clonotype was found a few times. This chain uses TRBV18 with TRBJ2-7; D assignment may be TRBD1 or TRBD2 (5 bases each). V was clipped by 3 bases and J by 2 bases, with 11 bases between them. Germline-derived CDR1 and CDR2 are KGHSH and LQKENI. This CDR3 is built from 14 residues. The DNA of the CDR3 is TGTGCCAGCTCACCCACGGGACCGACCTACGAGCAGTACTTC. It encodes CASSPTGPTYEQYF.

This clonotype was recorded once. V is TRBV19 and J is TRBJ2-1; D is perhaps TRBD2 (6 bases). Germline V gene lookup returns CDR1 LNHDA and CDR2 SQIVND (reference sequence). The CDR3 covers 15 residues. Trimming cost V 5 bases and J 4 bases, with 15 bases left between them. DNA for the CDR3: TGTGCCAGTAGTCGTCTGGGGACTCAATACAATGAGCAGTTCTTC. Amino acid sequence: CASSRLGTQYNEQFF.

This clonotype appeared a single time. This chain connects TRBV11-1 to TRBJ2-4; D remains ambiguous. Per germline, CDR1 SGHAT and CDR2 FQDESV (reference sequence). With 0 bases removed from V and 0 bases from J, the gap between germline ends came to 3 bases. CDR3 length equals 14 residues. The CDR3 sequence: CASSLAPAKNIQYF. CDR3 bases: TGTGCCAGCAGCTTAGCCCCAGCCAAAAACATTCAGTACTTC.

The CDR3 protein is CASSPLSVGELFF. For the CDR3, the DNA is TGTGCCAGCAGTCCCCTCAGTGTCGGGGAGCTGTTTTTT. V gene TRBV6-2 or TRBV6-3 combines with J gene TRBJ2-2; no clear D. V was cut by 5 bases and J by 7 bases, with 11 bases left in between. The CDR3 is 13 residues long. The germline V gene has CDR1 MNHEY and CDR2 SVGEGT.